This T cell receptor beta chain emerged from a study of blood T cell repertoires in COVID-19. The wider study: Italy, Spain and the United States were the sources of the convalescent and acute COVID-19 samples.

Assay: immunoSEQ multiplex PCR; the TCRdb copy retains only in-frame clones and omits some. The sample contains 200,000 to 250,000 clones, 92% of which appear only once. J was trimmed by 5 bases and V by 8 bases; bases with no gene match: 12. The CDR3 runs to 14 residues. From germline, CDR1 is MNHEY and CDR2 SMNVEV (reference sequence). Sequencing was carried out using peripheral blood. The chain joins TRBV27 to TRBJ2-7; 7 bases map to TRBD1. This clonotype originated in a young man with acute or convalescent COVID-19. The CDR3 spells CASSPGQAPDEQYF. The CDR3 DNA reads TGTGCCAGCTCCCCTGGACAGGCTCCCGACGAGCAGTACTTC.